Below are 10 T cell receptor beta chains sequenced from a single sample in a study of human versus mouse CDR3 diversity and MHC coevolution. Assay used: immunoSEQ multiplex PCR; TCRdb lists only in-frame clones, some missing. The sample lists 80,000 or so clones; roughly 93% were seen once. Sequencing input: naive CD4+ T cells from blood. Subset meaning: CD45RO-negative CD62L-positive naive CD4 T cells. These receptors came from a person aged 30 to 69 in good health.

This clone was counted a single time. The chain joins TRBV28 to TRBJ1-1; D is undetermined. V lost 1 base and J lost 2, with 11 bases in between. Germline assignment: CDR1 MDHEN and CDR2 SYDVKM. CDR3 size: 15 residues. CDR3 coding DNA: TGTGCCAGCAGTTTATCGGAGGGCCTTAACACTGAAGCTTTCTTT. Translating gives CASSLSEGLNTEAFF.

The J gene is TRBJ2-7, the V gene TRBV27; 13 nucleotides agree with TRBD2. This CDR3 has 19 amino acids. The J segment lost 7 bases and the V segment lost 2 bases, leaving 17 bases of the junction unmatched. CDR1 is MNHEY, CDR2 SMNVEV, per germline (reference sequence). CDR3: CASSLKPGLAGWASMEQYF. CDR3 nucleotide sequence: TGTGCCAGCAGTTTAAAACCGGGACTAGCGGGATGGGCATCTATGGAGCAGTACTTC.

The V call is TRBV19, the J call TRBJ1-2; D unclear. CDR1 is LNHDA and CDR2 is SQIVND in the germline V gene (reference sequence). Between the trimmed V and J ends, which lost 7 bases and 4 bases, there was a span of 10 bases. This CDR3 is 12 amino acids long. As DNA, the CDR3 is TGTGCCAGTACCGAGGGTTCCTATGGCTACACCTTC. This codes for CASTEGSYGYTF.

The chain recombines TRBV7-2 with TRBJ2-1; TRBD1 matches 8 bases. Germline CDR1 reads SGHTA; CDR2 reads FQGNSA. The CDR3 runs to 17 residues. Trimming cost V 5 bases and J 6 bases; bases outside gene matches: 15. The CDR3 loop reads CASSKDREVARSNEQFF. CDR3 nucleotides: TGTGCCAGCAGCAAGGACAGGGAGGTAGCGAGGTCCAATGAGCAGTTCTTC.

The rearrangement links TRBV6-5 to TRBJ2-1; 7 bases align to TRBD2. The CDR3 runs 15 residues. CDR1 MNHEY and CDR2 SVGAGI come from the germline V gene. Germline trimming cut 7 bases from V and 10 bases from J; bases unmatched to any gene: 16. The CDR3 DNA sequence: TGTGCCAGCACTTTTAGCGGGTTGGGGCGGAGGGAGCAGTTCTTC. It specifies CASTFSGLGRREQFF.

CDR3 residues: CASSLAPPLAGGYEQYF. Written as DNA, the CDR3 is TGTGCCAGCAGCTTAGCACCACCACTAGCGGGGGGCTACGAGCAGTACTTC. The genes are TRBV7-2 and TRBJ2-7, with 12 nucleotides matching TRBD2. CDR3 length equals 17 residues. Unmatched junction bases numbered 6, after V lost 0 bases and J lost 3 bases. The germline V gene has CDR1 SGHTA and CDR2 FQGNSA.

The chain carries TRBV27 and TRBJ2-7, with TRBD2 matching 14 bases. Trimming took 2 bases from V and 5 from J; bases not matched to a gene: 5. The CDR3 covers 16 residues. Germline V lookup: CDR1 MNHEY, CDR2 SMNVEV (reference sequence). The CDR3 here is CASSLRTSGGIDEQYF. Written as DNA, the CDR3 is TGTGCCAGCAGTTTAAGGACTAGCGGGGGGATCGACGAGCAGTACTTC.

This chain joins TRBV30 and TRBJ1-3; TRBD1 agrees at 7 bases. Trimming cost V 0 bases and J 0 bases; bases outside gene matches: 2. The germline V gene encodes CDR1 GTSNPN and CDR2 SVGIG (reference sequence). The CDR3 has 15 residues. The CDR3 DNA reads TGTGCCTGGAGTGTAGGGACAGCCTCTGGAAACACCATATATTTT. As protein: CAWSVGTASGNTIYF.

The chain uses TRBV4-1 and TRBJ2-7; maybe TRBD2 (7 bases). The V end lost 3 bases, the J end lost 3 bases, and 21 bases lay between the germline ends. The length of the CDR3 is 17 residues. Germline assignment: CDR1 MGHRA and CDR2 YSYEKL. CDR3 sequence: CASSHKVRGATIYEQYF. CDR3 bases: TGCGCCAGCAGCCATAAGGTTCGGGGGGCTACAATCTACGAGCAGTACTTC.

V and J are TRBV30 and TRBJ2-3; 15 nucleotides align to TRBD2. This CDR3 comprises 16 residues. Trimming at V came to 0 bases and at J to 6 bases, leaving 4 bases not matched to a gene. CDR1 is GTSNPN and CDR2 is SVGIG in the germline V gene (reference sequence). The CDR3 region is CAWSVSGLAGGDTQYF. In DNA, the CDR3 is TGTGCCTGGAGTGTATCTGGACTAGCGGGGGGGGATACGCAGTATTTT.